This is a list of T cell receptor beta chains from one sample in a study of CD8 T cells in Susac syndrome. TCRdb itself ran the immunoSEQ multiplex PCR reads through MiXCR, one entry per CDR3 protein. This sample has some 260,000 distinct CDR3 sequences, with about 94% found just once. Source material: CD4+ T cells from PBMCs. The receptors come from a human donor with multiple sclerosis. The CDR3 runs from the conserved cysteine through the conserved F or W. The order of the fields is clone size, J gene, D gene, V gene, CDR3 DNA, CDR3 protein. A D gene is named only where the DNA matches it firmly. Size is omitted from some rows. Given values are once, few, many or a class for expanded clones.

- | TRBJ1-1 | - | TRBV7-9 | TGTGCCAGCAGCCCCCGGGCCGACACTGAAGCTTTCTTT | CASSPRADTEAFF
- | TRBJ2-3 | - | TRBV5-1 | TGCGCCAGCAGCCCCCTGGGCGGTGCTCGCGGGACTTACACAGATACGCAGTATTTT | CASSPLGGARGTYTDTQYF
- | TRBJ1-1 | - | TRBV29-1 | TGCAGCGTTGAATGGGGAAGGGGCACTGAAGCTTTCTTT | CSVEWGRGTEAFF
- | TRBJ2-1 | - | TRBV5-1 | TGCGCCAGCAGCCTAACTACAGGGCCCTCCTACAATGAGCAGTTCTTC | CASSLTTGPSYNEQFF
- | TRBJ2-7 | - | TRBV27 | TGTGCCAGCAGTTCCTCGTGGGGGGCGCCTACCTACGAGCAGTACTTC | CASSSSWGAPTYEQYF
- | TRBJ2-7 | TRBD2 | TRBV27 | TGTGCCAGCAGTTTCTCGGGACTAGGGGGAGAGCAGTACTTC | CASSFSGLGGEQYF
- | TRBJ2-2 | - | TRBV11-2 | TGTGCCAGCAGCTCGCCGGGACAACTTTTTACCGGGGAGCTGTTTTTT | CASSSPGQLFTGELFF
- | TRBJ1-1 | TRBD1 | TRBV3-1 | TGTGCCAGCATCAGACACGGGACAGCGAACACTGAAGCTTTCTTT | CASIRHGTANTEAFF
- | TRBJ2-7 | - | TRBV29-1 | TGCAGCGTTGAAGGGCACAACTCCTACGAGCAGTACTTC | CSVEGHNSYEQYF
- | TRBJ1-2 | TRBD1 | TRBV5-1 | TGCGCCAGCAGCCTCTACCCGGGACAGGGGACCTTTGGTGCTAGCTACACCTTC | CASSLYPGQGTFGASYTF
- | TRBJ2-5 | TRBD1 | TRBV12-3/TRBV12-4 | TGTGCCAGCAGCGGACAGGGGGCCCCGACCCAGTACTTC | CASSGQGAPTQYF
- | TRBJ1-3 | - | TRBV5-1 | TGCGCCAGCAGCGGGGCAGGGGCCTCTGGAAACACCATATATTTT | CASSGAGASGNTIYF
- | TRBJ1-4 | - | TRBV10-3 | TGTGCCATCAGTAGCACCGGTGAAAAACTGTTTTTT | CAISSTGEKLFF
- | TRBJ2-2 | - | TRBV20-1 | TGCAGTGCTAGAGGTCAGGACAGCCTAAACACCGGGGAGCTGTTTTTT | CSARGQDSLNTGELFF
- | TRBJ2-3 | TRBD2 | TRBV6-6 | TGTGCCAGCAGTCGGACTAGCGGGGCGCAGTATTTT | CASSRTSGAQYF
once | TRBJ2-7 | - | TRBV11-2 | TGTGCCAGCAGCTTAACCAGATACGAGCAGTACTTC | CASSLTRYEQYF
- | TRBJ1-5 | - | TRBV27 | TGTGCCAGCAGTCCTAGGGTGAATCAGCCCCAGCATTTT | CASSPRVNQPQHF
once | TRBJ1-1 | TRBD1 | TRBV5-6 | TGTGCCAGCAGCCGAGCCGACAGGGGGCGAACTGAAGCTTTCTTT | CASSRADRGRTEAFF
- | TRBJ1-3 | - | TRBV7-8 | TGTGCCAGCAGCTTAGGTACAGGGCTCTCTGGAAACACCATATATTTT | CASSLGTGLSGNTIYF
- | TRBJ1-5 | - | TRBV30 | TGTGCCTGGAGCGCTTCCCTTAGCAATCAGCCCCAGCATTTT | CAWSASLSNQPQHF
- | TRBJ2-6 | - | TRBV27 | TGTGCCAGCAGTTTGTTTAAGGGCGGAGGTGGGGCCAACGTCCTGACTTTC | CASSLFKGGGGANVLTF
- | TRBJ2-7 | TRBD2 | TRBV7-9 | TGTGCCAGCAGCTTAGAGCCGGGAGGCCCCCTTTACGAGCAGTACTTC | CASSLEPGGPLYEQYF
- | TRBJ2-1 | - | TRBV5-1 | TGCGCCAGCAGCCCCTTCTACAATGAGCAGTTCTTC | CASSPFYNEQFF
- | TRBJ2-3 | - | TRBV13 | TGTGCCAGCAGCTTACCGGGGCCAGGGGCAGATACGCAGTATTTT | CASSLPGPGADTQYF
- | TRBJ2-7 | - | TRBV7-9 | TGTGCCAGCAGCTTATCGGCGGGAAGTTACGAGCAGTACTTC | CASSLSAGSYEQYF
- | TRBJ2-1 | TRBD2 | TRBV12-3/TRBV12-4 | TGTGCCAGCAGTTTCGAGCTCGGGAGGGCCTACAATGAGCAGTTCTTC | CASSFELGRAYNEQFF
- | TRBJ2-6 | - | TRBV4-1 | TGCGCCAGCAGCCCAAGACAGGACGTCCTTGGGGCCAACGTCCTGACTTTC | CASSPRQDVLGANVLTF
- | TRBJ2-3 | TRBD2 | TRBV3-1 | TGTGCCAGCAGCCCGGGACTAGCGGGAGGGGCTGGCACAGATACGCAGTATTTT | CASSPGLAGGAGTDTQYF
- | TRBJ2-2 | - | TRBV7-9 | TGTGCCAGCAGCCCGTCGACATGGCAGCCTAACACCGGGGAGCTGTTTTTT | CASSPSTWQPNTGELFF
- | TRBJ2-1 | - | TRBV5-4 | TGTGCCAGCAGCCCGACCGCGACCAGCTCCTACAATGAGCAGTTCTTC | CASSPTATSSYNEQFF
once | TRBJ1-5 | - | TRBV6-6 | TGTGCCAGCAGTTACTCGGAGGGTAGGGGGCCCCAGCATTTT | CASSYSEGRGPQHF
- | TRBJ2-5 | TRBD2 | TRBV3-1 | TGTGCCAGCAGCCAAGGGAGAGGACTAGCGGGGAGCCGGGAGACCCAGTACTTC | CASSQGRGLAGSRETQYF
- | TRBJ2-7 | TRBD1 | TRBV3-1 | TGTGCCAGCAGCCAAGATTTGCAGGGGGCGAGGGAGCAGTACTTC | CASSQDLQGAREQYF
- | TRBJ2-2 | - | TRBV20-1 | TGCAGTGCTTCCGAGACCAACACCGGGGAGCTGTTTTTT | CSASETNTGELFF
- | TRBJ2-5 | - | TRBV11-2 | TGTGCCAGCAGCTCCCGCTTAACGTACCAAGAGACCCAGTACTTC | CASSSRLTYQETQYF
- | TRBJ2-7 | TRBD1 | TRBV29-1 | TGCAGCGTTCGACAGGGGGCTGGCCACGAGCAGTACTTC | CSVRQGAGHEQYF
once | TRBJ1-2 | - | TRBV3-1 | TGTGCCAGCAGCCAAGGAGGGGGGAACACTAACTATGGCTACACCTTC | CASSQGGGNTNYGYTF
- | TRBJ2-5 | TRBD2 | TRBV12-3/TRBV12-4 | TGTGCCAGCAGTTTATCTAGCGGGATCCAAGAGACCCAGTACTTC | CASSLSSGIQETQYF
- | TRBJ2-2 | - | TRBV5-1 | TGCGCCAGCACCGGGGCGGACCACGGGGAGCTGTTTTTT | CASTGADHGELFF
- | TRBJ2-1 | - | TRBV20-1 | TGCAGTGCTAGACCCTCTAGGCGGTCCTACAATGAGCAGTTCTTC | CSARPSRRSYNEQFF
once | TRBJ2-7 | - | TRBV20-1 | TGCAGTGCTAGAGAAGATAGGGGAGGCTACGAGCAGTACTTC | CSAREDRGGYEQYF
- | TRBJ2-7 | - | TRBV28 | TGTGCCAGCAGCCGTAGGGGGGCCCTCTTCTCCTACGAGCAGTACTTC | CASSRRGALFSYEQYF
- | TRBJ2-7 | - | TRBV3-1 | TGTGCCAGCAGCCAAGATGGACTCCCGCTGAACGAGCAGTACTTC | CASSQDGLPLNEQYF
- | TRBJ2-2 | TRBD2 | TRBV11-3 | TGTGCCAGCAGCGTTAGCGGGACGAACACCGGGGAGCTGTTTTTT | CASSVSGTNTGELFF
- | TRBJ2-1 | - | TRBV6-2/TRBV6-3 | TGTGCCAGCAGTTACTCCCCGACTAGTAATTCCTACAATGAGCAGTTCTTC | CASSYSPTSNSYNEQFF
- | TRBJ1-2 | - | TRBV29-1 | TGCAGCGCATCGAGACAGTCCCGGGGTGGCTACACCTTC | CSASRQSRGGYTF
- | TRBJ1-1 | - | TRBV12-5 | TGTGCTAGTGGCTTCCTCGGAAGGGACACTGAAGCTTTCTTT | CASGFLGRDTEAFF
- | TRBJ2-1 | - | TRBV7-8 | TGTGCCAGCAGCTTAGTTCTTCTAGCGCTTTCCTCCTACAATGAGCAGTTCTTC | CASSLVLLALSSYNEQFF
- | TRBJ2-7 | - | TRBV28 | TGTGCCAGCAGTTACGGTCCGGGCACGAACCCTTACGAGCAGTACTTC | CASSYGPGTNPYEQYF
- | TRBJ2-6 | - | TRBV20-1 | TGCAGTGCTGTGGGACACTACTCTGGGGCCAACGTCCTGACTTTC | CSAVGHYSGANVLTF
once | TRBJ2-5 | - | TRBV29-1 | TGCAGCGTTGGGACAGAAGAGACCCAGTACTTC | CSVGTEETQYF
- | TRBJ2-3 | TRBD1 | TRBV18 | TGTGCCAGCTCACCATCGACAGGGCCCGATACGCAGTATTTT | CASSPSTGPDTQYF
- | TRBJ1-4 | TRBD1 | TRBV4-1 | TGCGCCAGCAGCCAAGATCCGTTTGTAGGGGGCGCAGAAAACGAAAAACTGTTTTTT | CASSQDPFVGGAENEKLFF
- | TRBJ1-2 | - | TRBV10-3 | TGTGCCTCCGAAACAGGCCCCTATGGCTACACCTTC | CASETGPYGYTF